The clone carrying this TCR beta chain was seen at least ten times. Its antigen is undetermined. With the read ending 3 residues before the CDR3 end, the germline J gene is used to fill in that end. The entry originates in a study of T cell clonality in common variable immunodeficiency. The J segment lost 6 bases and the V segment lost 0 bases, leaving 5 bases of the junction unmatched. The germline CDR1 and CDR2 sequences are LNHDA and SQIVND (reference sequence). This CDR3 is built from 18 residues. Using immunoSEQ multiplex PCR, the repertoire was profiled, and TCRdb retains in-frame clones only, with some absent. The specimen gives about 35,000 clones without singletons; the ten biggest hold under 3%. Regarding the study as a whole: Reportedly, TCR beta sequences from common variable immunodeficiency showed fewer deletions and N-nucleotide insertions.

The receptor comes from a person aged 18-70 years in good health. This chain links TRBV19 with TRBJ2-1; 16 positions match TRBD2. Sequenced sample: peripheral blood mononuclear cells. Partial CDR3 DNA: TGTGCCAGTAGTATAGATTACGGGACTAGCGGGAGGGCCAATGAG. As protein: CASSIDYGTSGRANE. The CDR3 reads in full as CASSIDYGTSGRANEQFF.